Below, one T cell receptor beta chain is given with its context. The entry originates in a study of shared clonotypes between healthy human individuals. Assay used: immunoSEQ multiplex PCR; TCRdb lists only in-frame clones, some missing. The top ten hold about 1.1% of the sample, which has some 2.1 million clones, about 94% seen once. Naive CD8 cells comprised CD45RO-negative, CCR7-positively selected cells, excluding terminally differentiated effector memory CD45RA+ cells. Germline V gives CDR1 SQVTM, CDR2 ANQGSEA. The CDR3 runs 12 residues. Trimming left V 7 bases short and J 7 bases short, with 17 bases between.

The sequenced material came from naive CD8+ T cells sorted from blood. The chain has TRBV29-1 and TRBJ2-7, with D perhaps being TRBD1 or TRBD2 (5 bases each). The clonotype comes from a young man in good health. This CDR3 is CSGLTGTGEQYF. CDR3 coding DNA: TGCAGCGGCCTCACTGGGACGGGTGAGCAGTACTTC.